These 21 T cell receptor beta chains were sequenced from one sample in a study of T cells in localized non-small cell lung cancer. Profiling relied on immunoSEQ multiplex PCR, and the TCRdb table lists in-frame clones only, not all of them. The repertoire holds tens of thousands of clones, with approximately 84% as singletons. The material was peripheral blood mononuclear cells, obtained before any cancer treatment. The receptor set was obtained from a man between 40 and 69 years old with stage III lung adenocarcinoma.

V and J are TRBV7-2 and TRBJ1-2; a weak D match, TRBD1 (5 bases). Per germline, CDR1 SGHTA and CDR2 FQGNSA. V was shortened by 1 base and J by 2 bases, with 8 bases between the two germline ends. CDR3 length: 14 amino acids. This CDR3 reads CASSLEGANYGYTF. The CDR3 DNA sequence: TGTGCCAGCAGCTTAGAAGGGGCGAACTATGGCTACACCTTC.

This clone was found once. The rearrangement links TRBV28 to TRBJ1-6; a possible D gene is TRBD1 (6 bases). The CDR3 is 14 amino acids. The germline CDR1 and CDR2 sequences are MDHEN and SYDVKM. V lost 6 bases, J lost 10 bases, and 16 bases lay in between. CDR3 residues: CASRRDTSSSPLHF. CDR3 bases: TGTGCCAGCAGGCGGGACACTTCTTCCTCACCCCTCCACTTT.

The chain uses TRBV10-3 and TRBJ2-7; 7 bases fit TRBD1. V was clipped by 8 bases and J by 6 bases; unmatched bases: 16. In germline, CDR1 is ENHRY, CDR2 SYGVKD. The CDR3 contains 15 residues. The CDR3 DNA is TGTGCCATCGCCCCAACCGGGACAGCCAGTGGCGAGCAGTACGTC. This gives the protein CAIAPTGTASGEQYV.

This chain uses TRBV6-5 with TRBJ1-5; D might be TRBD1 (6 bases). CDR1 and CDR2 (germline): MNHEY, SVGAGI. The CDR3 consists of 15 residues. Trimming shortened V by 6 bases and J by 0 bases, and 12 bases separated the two germline ends. The DNA for the CDR3 is TGTGCCAGCAGCGATACAGGGTATAGCAATCAGCCCCAGCATTTT. Protein product: CASSDTGYSNQPQHF.

This chain uses TRBV6-1 with TRBJ1-3; no firm D call. V lost 6 bases, J lost 4 bases, and 13 bases lay in between. The CDR3 is 14 residues long. Looked up from germline, CDR1 is MNHNS and CDR2 is SASEGT. The CDR3 nucleotides read TGTGCCAGCAGCGACGACATTCCCGGAAACACCATATATTTT. Its translation: CASSDDIPGNTIYF.

In its sample, this clone was seen once. The genes are TRBV10-3 and TRBJ1-2; no reliable D call. The germline V gene encodes CDR1 ENHRY and CDR2 SYGVKD. This CDR3 region has 14 residues. V shed 7 bases and J shed 6 bases, with 18 bases lying between them. Here the CDR3 reads CAITKDGLSNGYTF. CDR3 in DNA: TGTGCCATCACTAAAGACGGACTTTCGAATGGCTACACCTTC.

This rearrangement joins TRBV10-3 to TRBJ1-2; 7 bases are shared with TRBD1. After removal of 10 bases from V and 0 bases from J, the junction contained 8 bases not matched to a gene. Germline V lookup: CDR1 ENHRY, CDR2 SYGVKD. There are 14 residues in the CDR3. The CDR3 loop reads CATRGTDTNYGYTF. In DNA, the CDR3 is TGTGCCACCAGGGGGACAGATACTAACTATGGCTACACCTTC.

J is TRBJ1-3 and V is TRBV7-9, with no clear D. From germline, CDR1 is SEHNR and CDR2 FQNEAQ (reference sequence). The CDR3 sequence is 14 residues long. Trimming pared 2 bases from V and 4 bases from J, leaving 9 bases between. The CDR3 reads CASSLQFGGNTIYF. Here the CDR3 DNA reads TGTGCCAGCAGCTTACAGTTCGGGGGAAACACCATATATTTT.

The V call is TRBV5-4, the J call TRBJ2-7, with D maybe TRBD2 (5 bases). The CDR3 loop spans 15 amino acids. Germline CDR1 and CDR2: SGHNT and YYREEE (reference sequence). With 4 bases removed from V and 2 bases from J, the gap between germline ends came to 16 bases. CDR3 region: CASSLSGSRTYEQYF. The CDR3 nucleotides are TGTGCCAGCAGCCTCAGCGGTAGCCGTACCTACGAGCAGTACTTC.

V gene TRBV7-8 combines with J gene TRBJ1-4, with 7 positions matching TRBD1. V shed 0 bases and J 8 bases; nucleotides not matched to a gene: 6. Germline V gene lookup returns CDR1 SGHVS and CDR2 FQNEAQ. CDR3 length: 15 residues. The CDR3 sequence: CASSLAVAGGEKLFF. The CDR3 nucleotides read TGTGCCAGCAGCTTAGCGGTGGCAGGGGGAGAAAAACTGTTTTTT.

The rearrangement joins TRBV5-1 to TRBJ1-6; tentative D call: TRBD1 (6 bases). V was shortened by 4 bases and J by 10 bases, with 18 bases between the two germline ends. This CDR3 has 15 residues. Germline V gene lookup returns CDR1 SGHRS and CDR2 YFSETQ. For the CDR3, the DNA is TGCGCCAGCAGCGGCACCACAGGGTCGAGCTCACCCCTCCACTTT. Encoded protein: CASSGTTGSSSPLHF.

The gene calls are TRBV28 and TRBJ1-2; D may be TRBD1 (6 bases). This CDR3 has 14 amino acids. Trimming stripped 7 bases from V and 4 bases from J, with 16 bases between. Germline-derived CDR1 and CDR2 are MDHEN and SYDVKM. CDR3 region: CASTSQGRSYGYTF. CDR3 nucleotide sequence: TGTGCCAGCACTTCACAGGGTAGGAGCTATGGCTACACCTTC.

The chain couples TRBV7-8 to TRBJ2-2, with D possibly matching TRBD2 (6 bases). Per the germline V gene, CDR1 is SGHVS and CDR2 is FQNEAQ. V gave up 0 bases and J gave up 5 bases, with 7 bases separating them. The CDR3 sequence is 14 residues long. The CDR3 region is CASSLARETGELFF. The CDR3 coding sequence is TGTGCCAGCAGCTTAGCGCGGGAAACCGGGGAGCTGTTTTTT.

CDR3: CASSLMGATTDTQYF. The CDR3 DNA is TGTGCCAGCAGTTTAATGGGAGCTACTACAGATACGCAGTATTTT. V gene TRBV27 combines with J gene TRBJ2-3; perhaps TRBD2 as D (5 bases). This CDR3 is 15 amino acids long. V lost 2 bases, J lost 3 bases, and 12 bases lay in between. CDR1 is MNHEY and CDR2 is SMNVEV in the germline V gene (reference sequence).

The chain couples TRBV5-6 to TRBJ2-3; the match to TRBD2 covers 10 bases. V trimming: 2 bases; J trimming: 2 bases; junction bases outside the gene matches: 11. The CDR3 is 18 residues long. CDR1 and CDR2 from the germline V gene are SGHDT and YYEEEE. The CDR3 here is CASSLRAGGPFYTDTQYF. CDR3 bases: TGTGCCAGCAGCTTAAGAGCGGGGGGGCCCTTCTACACAGATACGCAGTATTTT.

This chain connects TRBV7-9 to TRBJ1-5, with D perhaps matching TRBD1 (5 bases). The germline V and J ends were trimmed by 0 bases and 9 bases, with 9 bases remaining between them. The CDR3 loop spans 13 amino acids. Germline values: CDR1 SEHNR, CDR2 FQNEAQ (reference sequence). The CDR3 DNA reads as TGTGCCAGCAGCTTAGCGTTTGGGGGGCCCCAGCATTTT. It codes for CASSLAFGGPQHF. Variable domain in full (rest from reference TRBV7-9 and TRBJ1-5): DTGVSQNPRHKITKRGQNVTFRCDPISEHNRLYWYRQTLGQGPEFLTYFQNEAQLEKSRLLSDRFSAERPKGSFSTLEIQRTEQGDSAMYLCASSLAFGGPQHFGDGTRLSIL.

V gene TRBV10-2 combines with J gene TRBJ1-2, with TRBD1 matching over 8 bases. The CDR3 is 16 residues long. The V and J ends lost 10 bases and 1 base, in that order; junction bases with no gene match: 14. CDR1 and CDR2 (germline): WSHSY, SAAADI. The CDR3 DNA is TGCGCCATCGAGGGGACACGACAGGGGCGTAACTATGGCTACACCTTC. Protein product: CAIEGTRQGRNYGYTF.

The genes are TRBV15 and TRBJ2-3; TRBD2 is a possible D gene (5 bases). In germline, CDR1 is LNHNV, CDR2 YYDKDF (reference sequence). The CDR3 totals 14 residues. The V and J ends lost 1 base and 3 bases respectively, with 8 bases between them. In nucleotides, the CDR3 is TGTGCCACCAGCAGAGGGGGAGAAACAGATACGCAGTATTTT. This translates into CATSRGGETDTQYF.

The rearrangement joins TRBV10-3 to TRBJ2-7, with 7 bases lining up with TRBD1. The germline V gene encodes CDR1 ENHRY and CDR2 SYGVKD. The CDR3 is 12 amino acids. Trimming removed 8 bases from V and 4 bases from J; junction bases left unmatched: 5. DNA of the CDR3: TGTGCCATCGGTAGGACAGGTTACGAGCAGTACGTC. Translated, it gives CAIGRTGYEQYV.

The rearrangement uses TRBV15 and TRBJ2-2; D unclear. Germline CDR1 is LNHNV and CDR2 is YYDKDF (reference sequence). The CDR3 totals 14 residues. Trimming shortened V by 3 bases and J by 5 bases, and 10 bases separated the two germline ends. CDR3 DNA sequence: TGTGCCACCAGCAGGAAAGGGAAAACCGGGGAGCTGTTTTTT. Translation: CATSRKGKTGELFF.

V and J are TRBV20-1 and TRBJ1-4; D is unclear. The CDR3 is 10 residues long. Trimming cost V 8 bases and J 10 bases, with 11 bases left between them. Germline V gene lookup returns CDR1 DFQATT and CDR2 SNEGSKA (reference sequence). This CDR3 is CSPERGKLFF. The DNA for the CDR3 is TGCAGTCCCGAGCGGGGAAAACTGTTTTTT.